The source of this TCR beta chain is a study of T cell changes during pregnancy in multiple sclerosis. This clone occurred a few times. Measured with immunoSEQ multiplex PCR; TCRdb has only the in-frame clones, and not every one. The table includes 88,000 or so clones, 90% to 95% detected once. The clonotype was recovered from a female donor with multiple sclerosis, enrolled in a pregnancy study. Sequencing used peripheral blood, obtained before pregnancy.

This chain's CDR3 is CSVESVNTEAFF. CDR3 sequence (DNA): TGCAGCGTTGAATCGGTGAACACTGAAGCTTTCTTT. The chain links TRBV29-1 to TRBJ1-1, with D hard to call. The CDR3 spans 12 residues. Trimming stripped 2 bases from V and 0 bases from J, with 4 bases between. Per germline, CDR1 SQVTM and CDR2 ANQGSEA.